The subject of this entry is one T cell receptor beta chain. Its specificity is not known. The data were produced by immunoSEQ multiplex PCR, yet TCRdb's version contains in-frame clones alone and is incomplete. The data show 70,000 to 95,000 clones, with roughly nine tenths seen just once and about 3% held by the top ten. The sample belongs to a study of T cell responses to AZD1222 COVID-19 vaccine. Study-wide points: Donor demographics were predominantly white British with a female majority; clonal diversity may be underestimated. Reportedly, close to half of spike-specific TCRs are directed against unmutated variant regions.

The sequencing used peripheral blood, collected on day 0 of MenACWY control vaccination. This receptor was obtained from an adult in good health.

For the CDR3, the DNA is TGTGCCAGTAGTACCGGGACAGGGATGAATCAGCCCCAGCATTTT. Its translation: CASSTGTGMNQPQHF. This chain connects TRBV19 to TRBJ1-5, with 9 bases identical to TRBD1. Germline CDR1 is LNHDA and CDR2 is SQIVND (reference sequence). With V trimmed by 4 bases and J by 4 bases, 5 bases remained unmatched. The CDR3 extends over 15 amino acids.